This T cell receptor beta chain was recorded in a study of blood T cell repertoires in COVID-19. About the research overall: The United States, Italy and Spain provided the acute and convalescent COVID-19 samples. T cells, B-cell-depleted T cells, or PBMCs provided the cDNA or gDNA that served as material.

Original analysis: By means of reference gene primer amplification, nucleated cell counts were estimated. TCRdb keeps only in-frame clones here, not all; method: immunoSEQ multiplex PCR. V and J calls and clone size are as listed in that table; D and trimming were resolved from the DNA. The sample consists of about 190,000 clones, more than 70% of them appearing once. Germline lookup yields CDR1 LNHDA and CDR2 SQIVND (reference sequence). The length of the CDR3 is 15 residues. V dropped 7 bases and J dropped 3; count of bases not matched to a gene: 8. Sequencing used peripheral blood. The rearrangement joins TRBV19 to TRBJ2-3, with TRBD2 matching 9 bases. This receptor was obtained from a man in his fifties with active or convalescent COVID-19. This CDR3 reads CASTMTSGNTDTQYF. DNA of the CDR3: TGTGCCAGTACCATGACTAGCGGCAATACAGATACGCAGTATTTT.